Below are 4 T cell receptor beta chains sequenced from a single sample in a study of T cells in Graves' hyperthyroidism and ophthalmopathy. The CDR3 regions of TCR beta were amplified from RNA transcripts. With the HTBI primer set, the TCR CDR3 went through a first round of RT-PCR. TCRdb redid the calling of the multiplex PCR reads with MiXCR, one entry per CDR3 protein. Here the sample spans around 520,000 distinct CDR3 sequences, 14% being singletons. Sequenced input: blood. Source of these receptors: a woman younger than 35 with Graves' hyperthyroidism.

Many counts were recorded for this clonotype. This rearrangement joins TRBV28 to TRBJ1-2; perhaps TRBD1 as D (5 bases). The V gene lost 11 bases and the J gene lost 6 bases, with 13 bases spanning the gap. Germline CDR1 reads MDHEN; CDR2 reads SYDVKM. The CDR3 consists of 11 residues. CDR3 DNA: TGTGCCGCGAGCTGGGGCGATGGCTACACCTTC. This gives the protein CAASWGDGYTF.

The table lists this clonotype with many counts. V and J are TRBV3-1 and TRBJ1-4; D call uncertain. CDR3 length: 13 amino acids. Germline CDR1 and CDR2: LGHDT and YNNKEL (reference sequence). The V gene lost 3 bases and the J gene lost 8 bases, with 10 bases spanning the gap. The CDR3 DNA follows: TGTGCCAGCAGCCAGGCCGCTGGGGAAAAACTGTTTTTT. Translated: CASSQAAGEKLFF.

The gene calls are TRBV20-1 and TRBJ1-4; 8 bases are a match to TRBD1. The trim removed 0 bases at V and 4 bases at J, leaving 4 bases unmatched. Per germline, CDR1 DFQATT and CDR2 SNEGSKA (reference sequence). This CDR3 spans 15 amino acids. The CDR3 nucleotides read TGCAGTGCTAGAGATTTGGGACAGGATAATGAAAAACTGTTTTTT. It codes for CSARDLGQDNEKLFF.

Only a few counts were recorded for this clonotype. The chain is built from TRBV9 and TRBJ2-1; no clear D. Trimming took 0 bases from V and 8 from J, leaving 12 bases between them. The CDR3 contains 14 residues. The germline CDR1 and CDR2 sequences are SGDLS and YYNGEE. CDR3 coding DNA: TGTGCCAGCAGCGTAGTCGGCCGGGTGGATGAGCAGTTCTTC. As protein: CASSVVGRVDEQFF.